A single sample is the source of the 15 T cell receptor beta chains below, sequenced in a study of blood T cell repertoires in COVID-19. Generated by immunoSEQ multiplex PCR, the TCRdb table keeps only in-frame clones and is missing some. The sample yields 200,000 to 250,000 clones, about 86% seen once. The sequencing input was peripheral blood. The receptors were gathered from a man older than 75 with acute or convalescent COVID-19.

The V gene is TRBV28, the J gene TRBJ1-5; D not resolved. Trimming took off 3 bases at V and 2 bases at J, with 8 bases between the two ends. Germline V CDR1 and CDR2: MDHEN, SYDVKM. The CDR3 consists of 14 residues. CDR3 in DNA: TGTGCCAGCAGTTTTTCCCGGGGCAATCAGCCCCAGCATTTT. Protein sequence: CASSFSRGNQPQHF.

This chain uses TRBV5-1 with TRBJ2-2, with 12 bases identical to TRBD2. This CDR3 spans 22 amino acids. From germline, CDR1 is SGHRS and CDR2 YFSETQ. The J segment lost 5 bases and the V segment lost 4 bases, leaving 24 bases of the junction unmatched. Here the CDR3 reads CASSRDRNVPTSGGPGTGELFF. In nucleotides, the CDR3 is TGCGCCAGCAGCCGGGACAGAAACGTCCCCACTAGCGGGGGGCCGGGGACCGGGGAGCTGTTTTTT.

J is TRBJ2-1 and V is TRBV19; 8 bases agree with TRBD2. This CDR3 region has 17 residues. The J segment lost 0 bases and the V segment lost 7 bases, leaving 11 bases of the junction unmatched. Germline loops: CDR1 LNHDA, CDR2 SQIVND (reference sequence). The CDR3 DNA is TGTGCCAGTAAACTAGCGGACTTTATAAGCTCCTACAATGAGCAGTTCTTC. This encodes CASKLADFISSYNEQFF.

CDR3 sequence: CASSLAAGGPNEQFF. The CDR3, as DNA: TGTGCCAGCAGCTTAGCAGCGGGGGGGCCAAATGAGCAGTTCTTC. This chain joins TRBV7-6 and TRBJ2-1, with TRBD2 identical over 10 bases. J gave up 7 bases and V 0 bases, and 3 bases lay outside the gene matches. Germline V lookup: CDR1 SGHVS, CDR2 FNYEAQ. The CDR3 totals 15 residues. The complete variable domain, with remaining parts taken from reference TRBV7-6 and TRBJ2-1, reads GAGVSQSPRYKVTKRGQDVALRCDPISGHVSLYWYRQALGQGPEFLTYFNYEAQQDKSGLPNDRFSAERPEGSISTLTIQRTEQRDSAMYRCASSLAAGGPNEQFFGPGTRLTVL.

The rearrangement joins TRBV2 to TRBJ1-1; 7 nucleotides align to TRBD1. The germline gives CDR1 SNHLY, CDR2 FYNNEI. V gave up 9 bases and J gave up 4 bases; unmatched junction bases: 11. CDR3 size: 14 residues. In DNA form, the CDR3 reads TGTGCCAGATCGAGGACAGGTATGGGCACTGAAGCTTTCTTT. Protein product: CARSRTGMGTEAFF.

In this sample, this clone turned up once. The rearrangement links TRBV7-3 to TRBJ2-3, with TRBD2 identical over 13 bases. V lost 5 bases and J lost 12; bases outside the gene matches: 11. Looked up from germline, CDR1 is SGHTA and CDR2 is FQGTGA. This CDR3 has 15 amino acids. The DNA for the CDR3 is TGTGCCAGCAGCGACCAACTGACTAGCGGGGGGACTCAGTATTTT. Its translation: CASSDQLTSGGTQYF.

This clone has just a few counts. The chain uses TRBV28 and TRBJ1-2; TRBD1 aligns across 9 bases. Germline V CDR1 and CDR2: MDHEN, SYDVKM. V shed 5 bases and J 5 bases; nucleotides not matched to a gene: 12. CDR3 size: 16 residues. The CDR3 region is CASSARRTGGGYGYTF. The CDR3 bases are TGTGCCAGCAGTGCTAGGCGCACAGGGGGCGGGTATGGCTACACCTTC.

CDR3 in amino acids: CASSVSAYNSPLHF. The CDR3 DNA reads as TGTGCCAGCAGCGTATCAGCCTATAATTCACCCCTCCACTTT. The gene calls are TRBV9 and TRBJ1-6; D gene unclear. Per germline, CDR1 SGDLS and CDR2 YYNGEE. Trimming shortened V by 1 base and J by 2 bases, and 4 bases separated the two germline ends. This CDR3 contains 14 residues.

About this clone itself: Mismatch with germline at one junction end may stem from a read error. The chain joins TRBV6-2 or TRBV6-3 to TRBJ2-5; perhaps TRBD1 as D (5 bases). Germline V gene sequence: CDR1 MNHEY, CDR2 SVGEGT. This CDR3 region has 14 residues. The chain's CDR3 is CASSNSDSQETQYF. The CDR3 DNA follows: TGTGCCAGCAGTAACTCTGACAGCCAAGAGACCCAGTACTTC.

The chain couples TRBV7-9 to TRBJ1-3; D uncertain. The CDR3 has 17 residues. Looked up from germline, CDR1 is SEHNR and CDR2 is FQNEAQ (reference sequence). V shed 4 bases and J shed 0 bases, with 16 bases lying between them. This CDR3 is CASSSPKGGLSGNTIYF. CDR3 in DNA: TGTGCCAGCAGCTCGCCGAAAGGCGGACTCTCTGGAAACACCATATATTTT.

This clone was counted a few times. The chain couples TRBV27 to TRBJ2-4, with TRBD2 matching 15 bases. The CDR3 has 21 residues. The ends lost 4 bases at V and 0 bases at J; junction bases unmatched: 13. CDR1 and CDR2 (germline): MNHEY, SMNVEV (reference sequence). CDR3 protein: CASSYAPGLAGGLIAKNIQYF. DNA for the CDR3: TGTGCCAGCAGTTACGCACCGGGACTAGCGGGAGGTTTGATAGCCAAAAACATTCAGTACTTC.

This clone was recorded a few times. In the same sample, other DNA sequences code for this CDR3. The chain couples TRBV24-1 to TRBJ1-2; TRBD1 agrees at 9 bases. Losses at the gene ends were 5 bases for V and 4 bases for J; bases not matched to a gene: 7. Germline-derived CDR1 and CDR2 are KGHDR and SFDVKD. The CDR3 is 15 amino acids. The chain's CDR3 is CATSGPGQGGYGYTF. The CDR3 DNA reads as TGTGCCACCAGTGGTCCGGGACAGGGTGGCTATGGCTACACCTTC.

This clone was counted between two and nine times. The chain joins TRBV6-6 to TRBJ2-5; 8 bases match TRBD2. Germline trimming cut 7 bases from V and 5 bases from J; bases unmatched to any gene: 6. The CDR3 has 13 amino acids. Germline loops: CDR1 MNHNY, CDR2 SVGAGI (reference sequence). Here the CDR3 DNA reads TGTGCCAGCACTCCCACGGGGGGGGAGACCCAGTACTTC. It is translated as CASTPTGGETQYF.

This clone came up a few times. CDR3 sequence (DNA): TGTGCCAGCACCCCAACAGGGGCTGGGGCCAACGTCCTGACTTTC. Translation: CASTPTGAGANVLTF. The chain links TRBV6-2 or TRBV6-3 to TRBJ2-6; 7 bases are a match to TRBD1. The CDR3 consists of 15 residues. The ends lost 7 bases at V and 2 bases at J; junction bases unmatched: 5. Germline CDR1 and CDR2: MNHEY and SVGEGT.

V usage is TRBV29-1 and J usage is TRBJ1-4, with 7 bases identical to TRBD1. The germline CDR1 and CDR2 sequences are SQVTM and ANQGSEA. The length of the CDR3 is 13 residues. V trimming: 5 bases; J trimming: 5 bases; junction bases outside the gene matches: 5. DNA of the CDR3: TGCAGCGTTATTAGCAGGGGGAATGAAAAACTGTTTTTT. Protein: CSVISRGNEKLFF.